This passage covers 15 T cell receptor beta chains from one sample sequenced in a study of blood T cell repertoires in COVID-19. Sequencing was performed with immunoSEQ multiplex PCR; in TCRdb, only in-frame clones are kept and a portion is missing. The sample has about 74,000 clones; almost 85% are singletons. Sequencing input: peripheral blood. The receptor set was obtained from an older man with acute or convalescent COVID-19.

In nucleotides, the CDR3 is TGTGCCAGCAGTCGTTACAATGAGCAGTTCTTC. Its translation: CASSRYNEQFF. V and J are TRBV12-3 or TRBV12-4 and TRBJ2-1, with D unresolved. The CDR3 has 11 residues. Trimming removed 5 bases from V and 4 bases from J, with 3 bases in between.

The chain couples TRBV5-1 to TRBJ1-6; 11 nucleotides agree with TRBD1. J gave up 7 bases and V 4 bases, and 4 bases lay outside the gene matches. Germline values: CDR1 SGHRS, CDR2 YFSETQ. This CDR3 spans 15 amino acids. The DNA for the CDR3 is TGCGCCAGCAGCCTAAGGACAGGGGGCAATTCACCCCTCCACTTT. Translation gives CASSLRTGGNSPLHF.

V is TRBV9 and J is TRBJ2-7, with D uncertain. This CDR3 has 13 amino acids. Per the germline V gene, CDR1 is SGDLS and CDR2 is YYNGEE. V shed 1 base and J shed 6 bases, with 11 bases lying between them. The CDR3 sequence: CASSVYPTGEQYF. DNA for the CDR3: TGTGCCAGCAGCGTATACCCAACGGGCGAGCAGTACTTC.

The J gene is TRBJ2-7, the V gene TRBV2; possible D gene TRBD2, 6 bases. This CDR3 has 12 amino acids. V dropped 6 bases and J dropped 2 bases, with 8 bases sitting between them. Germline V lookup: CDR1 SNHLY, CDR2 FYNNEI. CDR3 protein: CASRGTPYEQYF. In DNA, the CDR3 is TGTGCCAGCAGAGGGACTCCCTACGAGCAGTACTTC.

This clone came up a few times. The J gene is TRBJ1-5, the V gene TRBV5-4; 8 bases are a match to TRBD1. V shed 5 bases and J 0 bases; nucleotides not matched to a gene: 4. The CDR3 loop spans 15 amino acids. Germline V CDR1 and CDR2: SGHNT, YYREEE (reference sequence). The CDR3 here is CASSSGQGSNQPQHF. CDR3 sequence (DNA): TGTGCCAGCAGTTCCGGACAGGGTAGCAATCAGCCCCAGCATTTT.

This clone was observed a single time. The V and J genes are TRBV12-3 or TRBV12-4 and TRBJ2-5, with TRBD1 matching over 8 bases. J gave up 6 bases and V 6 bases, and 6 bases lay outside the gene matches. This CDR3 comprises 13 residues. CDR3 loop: CASRIGQGKTQYF. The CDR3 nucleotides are TGTGCCAGCAGAATAGGACAGGGAAAGACCCAGTACTTC.

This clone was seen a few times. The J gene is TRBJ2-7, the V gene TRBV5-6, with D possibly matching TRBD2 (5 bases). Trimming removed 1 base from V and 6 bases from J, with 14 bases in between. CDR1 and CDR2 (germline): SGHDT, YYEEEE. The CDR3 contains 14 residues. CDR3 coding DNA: TGTGCCAGCAGCTTGCGGGGTTTCGTAGCCGAGCAGTACTTC. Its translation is CASSLRGFVAEQYF. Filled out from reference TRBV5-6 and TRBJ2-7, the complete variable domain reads DAGVTQSPTHLIKTRGQQVTLRCSPKSGHDTVSWYQQALGQGPQFIFQYYEEEERQRGNFPDRFSGHQFPNYSSELNVNALLLGDSALYLCASSLRGFVAEQYFGPGTRLTVT.

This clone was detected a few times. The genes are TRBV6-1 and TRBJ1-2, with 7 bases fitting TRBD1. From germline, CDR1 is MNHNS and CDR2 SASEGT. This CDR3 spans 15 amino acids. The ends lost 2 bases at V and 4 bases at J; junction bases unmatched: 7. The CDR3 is CASSERQGISYGYTF. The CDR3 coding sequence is TGTGCCAGCAGTGAAAGACAGGGAATTTCCTATGGCTACACCTTC.

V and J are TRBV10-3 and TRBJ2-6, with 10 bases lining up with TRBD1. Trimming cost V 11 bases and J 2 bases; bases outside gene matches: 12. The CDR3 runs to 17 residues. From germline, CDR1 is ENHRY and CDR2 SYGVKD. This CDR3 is CAAEADRGVAGANVLTF. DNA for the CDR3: TGTGCCGCCGAGGCGGACAGGGGGGTAGCTGGGGCCAACGTCCTGACTTTC.

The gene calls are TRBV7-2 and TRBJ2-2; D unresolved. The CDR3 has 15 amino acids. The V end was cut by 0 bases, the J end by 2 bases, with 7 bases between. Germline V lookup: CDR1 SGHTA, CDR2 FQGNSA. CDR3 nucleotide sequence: TGTGCCAGCAGCTTAGCCAACATTAACACCGGGGAGCTGTTTTTT. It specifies CASSLANINTGELFF.

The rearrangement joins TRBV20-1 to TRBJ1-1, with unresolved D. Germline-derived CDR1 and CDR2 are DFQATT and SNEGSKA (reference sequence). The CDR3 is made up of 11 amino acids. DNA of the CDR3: TGCGGAAAAAAAGGGAGCACTGAAGCTTTCTTT. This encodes CGKKGSTEAFF.

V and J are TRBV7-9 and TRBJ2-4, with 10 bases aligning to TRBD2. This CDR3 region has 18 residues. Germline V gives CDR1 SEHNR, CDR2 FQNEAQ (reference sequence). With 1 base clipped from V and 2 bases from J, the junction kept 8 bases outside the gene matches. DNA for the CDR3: TGTGCCAGCAGCTTAGGGACTAGCGGACGGGGAACCAAAAACATTCAGTACTTC. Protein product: CASSLGTSGRGTKNIQYF.

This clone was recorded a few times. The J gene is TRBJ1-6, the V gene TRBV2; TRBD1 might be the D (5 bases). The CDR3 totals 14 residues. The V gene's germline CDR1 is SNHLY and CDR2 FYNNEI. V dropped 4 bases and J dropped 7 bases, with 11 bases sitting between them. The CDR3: CASSGGGDNSPLHF. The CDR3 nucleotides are TGTGCCAGCAGTGGCGGAGGGGACAATTCACCCCTCCACTTT.

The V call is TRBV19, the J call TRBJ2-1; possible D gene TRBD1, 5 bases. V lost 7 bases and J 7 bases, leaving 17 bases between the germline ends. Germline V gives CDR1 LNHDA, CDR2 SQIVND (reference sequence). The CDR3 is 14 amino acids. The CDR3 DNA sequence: TGTGCCAGTAAACAGGCCTTTGGGCGAAATGAGCAGTTCTTC. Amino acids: CASKQAFGRNEQFF.

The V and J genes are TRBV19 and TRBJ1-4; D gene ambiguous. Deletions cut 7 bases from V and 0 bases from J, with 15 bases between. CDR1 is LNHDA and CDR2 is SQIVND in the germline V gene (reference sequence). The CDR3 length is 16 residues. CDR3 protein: CASKGSLIATNEKLFF. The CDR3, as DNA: TGTGCCAGTAAAGGGAGCCTGATTGCAACTAATGAAAAACTGTTTTTT.